One T cell receptor beta chain is described in this entry. Libraries were prepared by immunoSEQ multiplex PCR; TCRdb keeps only in-frame clonotypes and omits some of them. The data show around 140,000 clones, around 85% seen once. The V segment lost 10 bases and the J segment 4 bases; nucleotides outside the gene matches: 8. Germline loops: CDR1 ENHRY, CDR2 SYGVKD. This CDR3 has 13 amino acids. The data belong to a study of T cell responses to AZD1222 COVID-19 vaccine. Material: peripheral blood, obtained 28 days after the second dose of the MenACWY control vaccine. This sequence joins TRBV10-3 and TRBJ2-3; 7 bases align to TRBD2. The receptor was derived from an adult who received the MenACWY meningococcal vaccine as a control. CDR3 amino acids: CATSSGPSDTQYF. The CDR3 bases are TGTGCCACTTCTAGCGGACCCTCAGATACGCAGTATTTT.